Listed below are T cell receptor beta chains from one sample, sequenced in a study of T cell repertoires in cytomegalovirus infection. These receptors are not linked to any known antigen. In TCRdb, the reads were re-called with MiXCR into one record per CDR3 protein. This table holds hundreds of thousands of distinct CDR3 sequences, 29% found once. The source was cultured PBMCs, collected from culture after CMV antigen stimulation. These receptors were collected from a human donor in good health (CMV status not recorded). Some clones in this sample may be carry-over from other donors' samples. Both conserved end residues are part of each CDR3. Each record gives: CDR3 protein, CDR3 DNA, J gene, clone size, D gene, CDR3 length, V gene. D genes are given only for firm matches. Expanded clones are given a class, and other clones once, few, many or no size at all.

cdr3_aa: CANSQDPGSGRADEQYF
cdr3_nt: TGTGCCAACAGCCAAGATCCTGGTAGCGGGAGGGCCGACGAGCAGTACTTC
j_call: TRBJ2-7
clone_size: NA
d_call: TRBD2
cdr3_length: 17
v_call: TRBV4-2

cdr3_aa: CASSLGAGQGYEQYF
cdr3_nt: TGTGCCAGCAGCTTAGGAGCAGGGCAGGGTTACGAGCAGTACTTC
j_call: TRBJ2-7
clone_size: NA
d_call: NA
cdr3_length: 15
v_call: TRBV7-2

cdr3_aa: CASSEVEKLFF
cdr3_nt: TGTGCCAGCTCAGAAGTGGAAAAACTGTTTTTT
j_call: TRBJ1-4
clone_size: few
d_call: NA
cdr3_length: 11
v_call: TRBV18

cdr3_aa: CASSESRLYQETQYF
cdr3_nt: TGTGCCAGCAGTGAATCCCGACTATATCAAGAGACCCAGTACTTC
j_call: TRBJ2-5
clone_size: NA
d_call: NA
cdr3_length: 15
v_call: TRBV25-1

cdr3_aa: CASKRDAGNTGELFF
cdr3_nt: TGTGCCAGCAAGCGGGACGCGGGGAACACCGGGGAGCTGTTTTTT
j_call: TRBJ2-2
clone_size: NA
d_call: TRBD2
cdr3_length: 15
v_call: TRBV6-2/TRBV6-3

cdr3_aa: CATSEGDENTEAFF
cdr3_nt: TGTGCCACCAGTGAGGGCGACGAGAACACTGAAGCTTTCTTT
j_call: TRBJ1-1
clone_size: NA
d_call: NA
cdr3_length: 14
v_call: TRBV24-1

cdr3_aa: CASSTKDRTYNEQFF
cdr3_nt: TGTGCCAGCAGCACCAAAGACAGGACCTACAATGAGCAGTTCTTC
j_call: TRBJ2-1
clone_size: NA
d_call: NA
cdr3_length: 15
v_call: TRBV7-8

cdr3_aa: CSVTNYNEQFF
cdr3_nt: TGCAGCGTCACTAACTACAATGAGCAGTTCTTC
j_call: TRBJ2-1
clone_size: NA
d_call: NA
cdr3_length: 11
v_call: TRBV29-1

cdr3_aa: CASSPISNTGELFF
cdr3_nt: TGTGCCAGCAGCCCAATAAGTAACACCGGGGAGCTGTTTTTT
j_call: TRBJ2-2
clone_size: few
d_call: NA
cdr3_length: 14
v_call: TRBV11-3

cdr3_aa: CASSLTGRGGYTF
cdr3_nt: TGTGCCAGCAGTCTGACAGGGCGCGGTGGCTACACCTTC
j_call: TRBJ1-2
clone_size: NA
d_call: TRBD1
cdr3_length: 13
v_call: TRBV2

cdr3_aa: CASSRGAAYEQYF
cdr3_nt: TGTGCCAGCAGTAGAGGGGCGGCCTACGAGCAGTACTTC
j_call: TRBJ2-7
clone_size: few
d_call: NA
cdr3_length: 13
v_call: TRBV6-1

cdr3_aa: CASSLKPGTASTEAFF
cdr3_nt: TGTGCCAGCAGCTTAAAGCCAGGGACAGCGAGCACTGAAGCTTTCTTT
j_call: TRBJ1-1
clone_size: many
d_call: TRBD1
cdr3_length: 16
v_call: TRBV7-8

cdr3_aa: CASSAERGFTDTQYF
cdr3_nt: TGTGCCAGCAGTGCAGAGAGGGGGTTCACAGATACGCAGTATTTT
j_call: TRBJ2-3
clone_size: few
d_call: NA
cdr3_length: 15
v_call: TRBV6-6

cdr3_aa: CASSLAGAEAFF
cdr3_nt: TGTGCCAGCAGCTTAGCGGGGGCCGAAGCTTTCTTT
j_call: TRBJ1-1
clone_size: NA
d_call: NA
cdr3_length: 12
v_call: TRBV7-6

cdr3_aa: CASRSGTGTVRTYNEQFF
cdr3_nt: TGTGCCAGCAGAAGCGGGACAGGGACTGTGCGGACCTACAATGAGCAGTTCTTC
j_call: TRBJ2-1
clone_size: few
d_call: TRBD1
cdr3_length: 18
v_call: TRBV2

cdr3_aa: CASTPTGPENQPQHF
cdr3_nt: TGTGCCAGCACTCCTACTGGGCCAGAAAATCAGCCCCAGCATTTT
j_call: TRBJ1-5
clone_size: NA
d_call: NA
cdr3_length: 15
v_call: TRBV6-1

cdr3_aa: CASSLAGGHQETQYF
cdr3_nt: TGTGCCAGCAGTTTAGCGGGGGGCCACCAAGAGACCCAGTACTTC
j_call: TRBJ2-5
clone_size: few
d_call: NA
cdr3_length: 15
v_call: TRBV12-3/TRBV12-4

cdr3_aa: CASSFELSGSLPPDVAYEQYF
cdr3_nt: TGTGCCAGCAGCTTCGAGCTCTCAGGGTCCTTACCCCCGGATGTCGCCTACGAGCAGTACTTC
j_call: TRBJ2-7
clone_size: many
d_call: NA
cdr3_length: 21
v_call: TRBV7-8

cdr3_aa: CASSLPDRVPYEQYF
cdr3_nt: TGTGCCAGCAGCTTGCCCGACAGGGTACCCTACGAGCAGTACTTC
j_call: TRBJ2-7
clone_size: NA
d_call: TRBD1
cdr3_length: 15
v_call: TRBV5-4

cdr3_aa: CASSRKDRGLTDTQYF
cdr3_nt: TGTGCCAGTAGTCGAAAGGACAGGGGGCTTACAGATACGCAGTATTTT
j_call: TRBJ2-3
clone_size: few
d_call: TRBD1
cdr3_length: 16
v_call: TRBV19

cdr3_aa: CASSPQAGTVYGYTF
cdr3_nt: TGTGCCAGCAGTCCACAAGCCGGGACAGTCTATGGCTACACCTTC
j_call: TRBJ1-2
clone_size: few
d_call: TRBD1
cdr3_length: 15
v_call: TRBV28

cdr3_aa: CASSLGQFYEQYF
cdr3_nt: TGTGCCAGCAGTTTGGGGCAGTTCTACGAGCAGTACTTC
j_call: TRBJ2-7
clone_size: NA
d_call: NA
cdr3_length: 13
v_call: TRBV12-3/TRBV12-4

cdr3_aa: CASSLNGVAGDTQYF
cdr3_nt: TGTGCCAGCAGCCTAAACGGGGTAGCGGGGGATACGCAGTATTTT
j_call: TRBJ2-3
clone_size: NA
d_call: TRBD2
cdr3_length: 15
v_call: TRBV7-2

cdr3_aa: CATSDPPLLAGLYEQYF
cdr3_nt: TGTGCCACCAGTGACCCACCCCTTCTAGCGGGACTATACGAGCAGTACTTC
j_call: TRBJ2-7
clone_size: NA
d_call: TRBD2
cdr3_length: 17
v_call: TRBV24-1

cdr3_aa: CASSQPGKNIQYF
cdr3_nt: TGTGCCAGCAGCCAACCAGGAAAAAACATTCAGTACTTC
j_call: TRBJ2-4
clone_size: few
d_call: NA
cdr3_length: 13
v_call: TRBV4-2

cdr3_aa: CASSFPRTTSGGAVEQFF
cdr3_nt: TGTGCCAGCAGCTTCCCCAGGACGACTAGCGGGGGGGCTGTTGAGCAGTTCTTC
j_call: TRBJ2-1
clone_size: NA
d_call: TRBD2
cdr3_length: 18
v_call: TRBV5-4

cdr3_aa: CASSYSQNYGYTF
cdr3_nt: TGTGCCAGCAGTTACTCGCAGAACTATGGCTACACCTTC
j_call: TRBJ1-2
clone_size: few
d_call: NA
cdr3_length: 13
v_call: TRBV6-6

cdr3_aa: CASSPAETGGVYNEQFF
cdr3_nt: TGTGCCAGCAGCCCAGCCGAGACGGGAGGGGTCTACAATGAGCAGTTCTTC
j_call: TRBJ2-1
clone_size: few
d_call: TRBD2
cdr3_length: 17
v_call: TRBV7-3

cdr3_aa: CATSRGFTDTQYF
cdr3_nt: TGTGCCACCAGCAGGGGTTTCACAGATACGCAGTATTTT
j_call: TRBJ2-3
clone_size: once
d_call: NA
cdr3_length: 13
v_call: TRBV15

cdr3_aa: CASSSPAGGSGANVLTF
cdr3_nt: TGTGCCAGCAGCTCGCCAGCGGGAGGTTCTGGGGCCAACGTCCTGACTTTC
j_call: TRBJ2-6
clone_size: many
d_call: TRBD2
cdr3_length: 17
v_call: TRBV7-3

cdr3_aa: CASSSSFNQPQHF
cdr3_nt: TGTGCCAGCAGCAGTAGCTTCAATCAGCCCCAGCATTTT
j_call: TRBJ1-5
clone_size: many
d_call: NA
cdr3_length: 13
v_call: TRBV7-2

cdr3_aa: CSAADIDQPQHF
cdr3_nt: TGCAGTGCCGCCGACATTGATCAGCCCCAGCATTTT
j_call: TRBJ1-5
clone_size: few
d_call: NA
cdr3_length: 12
v_call: TRBV20-1

cdr3_aa: CASSPKQGSNSPLHF
cdr3_nt: TGTGCCAGCAGCCCCAAACAGGGGAGCAATTCACCCCTCCACTTT
j_call: TRBJ1-6
clone_size: NA
d_call: TRBD1
cdr3_length: 15
v_call: TRBV7-6

cdr3_aa: CASSLDPGFSSYEQYF
cdr3_nt: TGCGCCAGCAGCTTGGATCCGGGCTTTAGCTCCTACGAGCAGTACTTC
j_call: TRBJ2-7
clone_size: few
d_call: NA
cdr3_length: 16
v_call: TRBV5-1

cdr3_aa: CASRPGGEFHSNQPQHF
cdr3_nt: TGTGCCAGCCGACCTGGAGGGGAATTCCATAGCAATCAGCCCCAGCATTTT
j_call: TRBJ1-5
clone_size: NA
d_call: NA
cdr3_length: 17
v_call: TRBV27

cdr3_aa: CSASTDRVDEKLFF
cdr3_nt: TGCAGCGCCTCGACGGACAGGGTGGATGAAAAACTGTTTTTT
j_call: TRBJ1-4
clone_size: few
d_call: TRBD1
cdr3_length: 14
v_call: TRBV29-1

cdr3_aa: CASSLSDRGGQPQHF
cdr3_nt: TGTGCCAGCAGTCTTAGTGACAGGGGAGGTCAGCCCCAGCATTTT
j_call: TRBJ1-5
clone_size: NA
d_call: TRBD1
cdr3_length: 15
v_call: TRBV12-3/TRBV12-4

cdr3_aa: CASALILRETGELFF
cdr3_nt: TGTGCTAGTGCCTTAATACTCAGGGAGACCGGGGAGCTGTTTTTT
j_call: TRBJ2-2
clone_size: few
d_call: NA
cdr3_length: 15
v_call: TRBV12-5

cdr3_aa: CASSYSLGRTSPLHF
cdr3_nt: TGTGCCAGCAGCTACTCCTTGGGCAGGACCTCACCCCTCCACTTT
j_call: TRBJ1-6
clone_size: NA
d_call: NA
cdr3_length: 15
v_call: TRBV11-2

cdr3_aa: CASSKAYNQPQHF
cdr3_nt: TGTGCCAGCAGTAAAGCGTACAATCAGCCCCAGCATTTT
j_call: TRBJ1-5
clone_size: NA
d_call: NA
cdr3_length: 13
v_call: TRBV2

cdr3_aa: CASSRTQTSRAGNEQFF
cdr3_nt: TGTGCCAGCAGCCGTACCCAGACTAGTAGGGCGGGGAATGAGCAGTTCTTC
j_call: TRBJ2-1
clone_size: NA
d_call: NA
cdr3_length: 17
v_call: TRBV12-3/TRBV12-4

cdr3_aa: CASSFSLIGVSDNEQFF
cdr3_nt: TGTGCCAGCAGTTTCTCTCTAATAGGGGTTTCGGACAATGAGCAGTTCTTC
j_call: TRBJ2-1
clone_size: NA
d_call: NA
cdr3_length: 17
v_call: TRBV12-3/TRBV12-4